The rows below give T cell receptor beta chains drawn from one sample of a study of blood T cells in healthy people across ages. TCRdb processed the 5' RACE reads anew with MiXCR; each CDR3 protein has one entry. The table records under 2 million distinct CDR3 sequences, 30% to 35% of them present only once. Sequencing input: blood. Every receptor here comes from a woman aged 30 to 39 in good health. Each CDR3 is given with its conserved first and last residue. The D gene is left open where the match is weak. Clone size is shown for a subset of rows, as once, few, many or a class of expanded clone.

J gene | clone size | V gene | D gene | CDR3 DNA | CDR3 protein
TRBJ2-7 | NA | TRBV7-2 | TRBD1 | TGTGCCACCAGGGGACAGGCGGCATACGAGCAGTACTTC | CATRGQAAYEQYF
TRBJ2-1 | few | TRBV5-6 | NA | TGTGCCAGCAGCTCCCTTCGGGCAGAGCAGTTCTTC | CASSSLRAEQFF
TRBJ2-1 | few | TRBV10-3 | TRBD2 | TGTGCCACGACCACTAGCGGGCCTGGTAATGGGCAGTTCTTC | CATTTSGPGNGQFF
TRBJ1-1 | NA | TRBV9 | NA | TGTGCCAGCAGCGTAGCTCTGGGGCAATCTGAAGCTTTCTTT | CASSVALGQSEAFF
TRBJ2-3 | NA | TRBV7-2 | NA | TGTGCCGGCAGCTTAGGGAGGGGGGAATTAGATACGCAGTATTTT | CAGSLGRGELDTQYF
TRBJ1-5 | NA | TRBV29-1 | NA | TGCAGCGTTGAAGAAAGCAATCAGCCCCAGCATTTT | CSVEESNQPQHF
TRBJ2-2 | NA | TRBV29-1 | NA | TGCAGCGTTGAAGGACCCACGAACACCGGGGAGCTGTTTTTT | CSVEGPTNTGELFF
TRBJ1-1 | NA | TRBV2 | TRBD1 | TGTGCCAGCAGTGTCTTAGGGGGCGCGGGAGCTTTCTTT | CASSVLGGAGAFF
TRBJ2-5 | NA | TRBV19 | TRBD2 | TGTGCCAGTAGCCCCGGGGGAGGGGCCTCGGGAGAGACCCAGTACTTC | CASSPGGGASGETQYF
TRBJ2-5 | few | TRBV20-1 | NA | TGCAGTGCTCGTGGGGCTGTCAATCAAGAGACCCAGTACTTC | CSARGAVNQETQYF
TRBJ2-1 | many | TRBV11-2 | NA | TGTGCCAGCAGCCGGATCAATGAGCAGTTCTTC | CASSRINEQFF
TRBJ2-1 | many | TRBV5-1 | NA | TGCGCCAGCAGCTTGGAAGGCCAAGCTGTATGGGATGAGCAGTTCTTC | CASSLEGQAVWDEQFF
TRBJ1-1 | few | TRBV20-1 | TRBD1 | TGCAGTGCTTATGAGACAGGGGGAGGCACTGAAGCTTTCTTT | CSAYETGGGTEAFF
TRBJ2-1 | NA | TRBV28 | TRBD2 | TGTGCCAGCGGGGGACTAGCGCTGAGCTCCTACAATGAGCAGTTCTTC | CASGGLALSSYNEQFF
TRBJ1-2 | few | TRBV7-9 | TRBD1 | TGTGCCAGCAGCTCGGACAGGAGTGGCTACACCTTC | CASSSDRSGYTF
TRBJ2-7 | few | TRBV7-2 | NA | TGTGCCAGCAGCTTAGCCGTGACTGGGCCCTACGAGCAGTACTTC | CASSLAVTGPYEQYF
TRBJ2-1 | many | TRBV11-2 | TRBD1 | TGTGCCAGCAGCCAGATTTCCCCCGGGACAGGGCTGTTCTTC | CASSQISPGTGLFF
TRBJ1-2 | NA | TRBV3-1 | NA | TGTGCCAGCAGCCAAGTCGACAGAGCTTCTGGCTACACCTTC | CASSQVDRASGYTF
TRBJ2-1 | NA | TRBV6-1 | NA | TGTGCCAGCACGCGAGCGGCGGGGCCAGGGATGGATGAGCAGTTCTTC | CASTRAAGPGMDEQFF
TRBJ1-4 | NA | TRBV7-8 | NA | TGTGCCAGCAGCAAAGCCACAGGGCGCGAAAAACTGTTTTTT | CASSKATGREKLFF
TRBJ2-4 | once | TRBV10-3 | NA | TGTGCCATCAATCCCGGGGCAGGGGAGGAGCAGTACTTC | CAINPGAGEEQYF
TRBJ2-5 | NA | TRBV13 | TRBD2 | TGTGCCAGCAGCTTGTGGACTAGCAGGACAGAGACCCAGTACTTC | CASSLWTSRTETQYF
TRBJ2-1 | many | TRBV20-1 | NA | TGCAGTGCTAGAGATGGGGCCTCCTACAATGAGCAGTTCTTC | CSARDGASYNEQFF
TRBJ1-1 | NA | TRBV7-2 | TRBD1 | TGTGCCAGCAGCTTAGAGAGGGGGCTACCCGAAGCTTTCTTT | CASSLERGLPEAFF
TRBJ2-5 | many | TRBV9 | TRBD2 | TGTGCCAGCAGCCCTCCATCCCCACTAGCGGGGGACCAAGAGACCCAGTACTTC | CASSPPSPLAGDQETQYF
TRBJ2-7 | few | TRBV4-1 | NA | TGCGCCAGCAGCCCAGAGCCGGGTACGTACGAGCAGTACTTC | CASSPEPGTYEQYF
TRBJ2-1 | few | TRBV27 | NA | TGTGCCAGCAGAACAGGGGGGGTCAATGAGCAGTTCTTC | CASRTGGVNEQFF
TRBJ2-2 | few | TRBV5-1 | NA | TGCGCCAGCAGCTCTGGGGCTAGCTCGCGGTCCACCGGGGAGCTGTTTTTT | CASSSGASSRSTGELFF
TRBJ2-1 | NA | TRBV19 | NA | TGTGCCACCTCTCTGAGAGAGGGGCCACACAATGAGCAGTTCTTC | CATSLREGPHNEQFF
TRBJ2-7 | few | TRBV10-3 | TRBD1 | TGTGCCATCAGTCCCGGGACAGGGGTTGGGACCTACGAGCAGTACTTC | CAISPGTGVGTYEQYF
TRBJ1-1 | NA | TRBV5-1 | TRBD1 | TGCACCAGCAGCCCCCGACAGGGGCCGCGCACTGAAGCTTTCTTT | CTSSPRQGPRTEAFF
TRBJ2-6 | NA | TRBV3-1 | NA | TGTGCCAGCAGCTTGAAACCGAAGACAGTTGGGGCCAACGTCCTGACTTTC | CASSLKPKTVGANVLTF
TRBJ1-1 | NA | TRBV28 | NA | TGTGCCAGCAGGATAACGAACACTGAAGCTTTCTTT | CASRITNTEAFF
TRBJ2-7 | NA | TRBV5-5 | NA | TGTGCCAGCAGCCCAGGACTTGGGGATCGACTCTACGAGCAGTACTTC | CASSPGLGDRLYEQYF
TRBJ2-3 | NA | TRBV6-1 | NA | TGTGCCAGCTCCCGCGTCAGAGCTAGCACAGATACGCAGTATTTT | CASSRVRASTDTQYF
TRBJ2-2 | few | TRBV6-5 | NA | TGTGCCAGCAGCGGGAAGGCACCCCCGAACACCGGGGAGCTGTTTTTT | CASSGKAPPNTGELFF
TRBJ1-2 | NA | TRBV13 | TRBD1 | TGTGCCGGCAGCTTAGGGACAGGGGGCGACTATGGCTACACCTTC | CAGSLGTGGDYGYTF
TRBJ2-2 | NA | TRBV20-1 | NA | TGCAGTACTCCGGGGGAGGCGGGCGGGGAGCTGTTTTTT | CSTPGEAGGELFF
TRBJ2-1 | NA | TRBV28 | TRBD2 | TGTGCCAGCAGTTCCCCAACTAGCGGGGGTCCCTACAATGAGCAGTTCTTC | CASSSPTSGGPYNEQFF
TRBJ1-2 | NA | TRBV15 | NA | TGTGCCACCAGTCCTGCCGGGACGCAATATGGCTACACCTTC | CATSPAGTQYGYTF